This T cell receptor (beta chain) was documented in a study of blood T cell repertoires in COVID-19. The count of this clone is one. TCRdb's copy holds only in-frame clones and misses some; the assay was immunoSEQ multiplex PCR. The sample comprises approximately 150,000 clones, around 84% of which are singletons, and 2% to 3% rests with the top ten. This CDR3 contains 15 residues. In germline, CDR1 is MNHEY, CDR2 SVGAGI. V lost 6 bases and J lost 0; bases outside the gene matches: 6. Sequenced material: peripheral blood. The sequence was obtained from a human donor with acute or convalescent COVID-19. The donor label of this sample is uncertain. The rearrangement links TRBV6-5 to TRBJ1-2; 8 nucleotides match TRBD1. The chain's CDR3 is CASRLDRGSNYGYTF. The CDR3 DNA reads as TGTGCCAGCAGGCTTGACAGGGGATCTAACTATGGCTACACCTTC.